This T cell receptor (beta chain) was identified during a study of PD-1 blockade in classical Hodgkin lymphoma. Study outcomes and limitations: Reports indicated that newly diagnosed patients had lower baseline TCR diversity than healthy donors did. Exclusion applied to patients who initiated nivolumab less than 1 year following ASCT. Factors driving the repertoire differences, possibly disease activity or prior therapy, remain undefined. By C4D1 there was a significant rise in CD4+ TCR diversity but not in CD8+ TCR diversity.

There are 14 residues in the CDR3. CDR1 and CDR2 (germline): MDHEN, SYDVKM. V lost 7 bases to trimming and J lost 4 bases, with 17 bases between them. Method: immunoSEQ multiplex PCR; TCRdb's copy keeps in-frame clones and lacks some. The repertoire includes over 85,000 clones, 81% of them detected once, and less than 20% sits in the top ten. Comments on this clone: Its antigen is as yet unknown.

Every patient was affected by relapse after autologous stem cell transplantation, while exposure to brentuximab vedotin was not uniform. The TCR comes from a human donor with classical Hodgkin lymphoma. V usage is TRBV28 and J usage is TRBJ2-7, with a possible D match to TRBD1 (6 bases). The sample in question was peripheral blood mononuclear cells (PBMCs), obtained before the second cycle of nivolumab. CDR3 protein: CASTNPGQPYEQYF. CDR3 DNA: TGTGCCAGCACCAACCCGGGACAACCTTACGAGCAGTACTTC.